The T cell receptor (beta chain) described here comes from a study of breast tumors, draining lymph nodes, adjacent tissues. Regarding the study as a whole: Luminal-like breast cancer showed significantly greater tumor-nontumor repertoire similarity than basal-like breast cancer did. Tumor TCR diversity was below lymph nodes but above nontumor tissue. That most tumor T cells come from lymph nodes remained unproven. Findings are consistent with lymph node origin and intratumoral expansion of most tumor T cells.

TCRdb independently ran MiXCR on the multiplex PCR reads; one entry per CDR3 protein. The sample yields 130,000 or so distinct CDR3 sequences, approximately 32% seen once. Axillary draining lymph nodes of breast cancer patients supplied the node samples. The CDR3 length is 15 residues. With 0 bases clipped from V and 2 bases from J, the junction kept 5 bases outside the gene matches. CDR1 and CDR2 from the germline V gene are SGHRS and YFSETQ. This clonotype was picked up many times. Its specificity is not known. The sequenced material came from axillary lymph node tissue. This TCR came from a female donor with breast cancer. Some clones in this sample may be carry-over from other donors' samples. This sequence joins TRBV5-1 and TRBJ2-7, with 7 bases identical to TRBD1. The CDR3: CASSLGGQVAYEQYF. CDR3 nucleotides: TGCGCCAGCAGCTTGGGAGGACAGGTGGCCTACGAGCAGTACTTC.